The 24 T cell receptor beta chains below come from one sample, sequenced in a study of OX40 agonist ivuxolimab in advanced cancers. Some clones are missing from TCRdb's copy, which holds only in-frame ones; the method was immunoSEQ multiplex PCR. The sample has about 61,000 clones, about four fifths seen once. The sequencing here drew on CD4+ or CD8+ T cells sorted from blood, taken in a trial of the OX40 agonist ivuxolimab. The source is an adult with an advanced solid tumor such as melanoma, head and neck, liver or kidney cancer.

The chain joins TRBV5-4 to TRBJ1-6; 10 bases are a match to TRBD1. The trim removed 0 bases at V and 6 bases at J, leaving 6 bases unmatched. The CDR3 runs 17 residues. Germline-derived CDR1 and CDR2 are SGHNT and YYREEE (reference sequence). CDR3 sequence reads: CASSLGQGASGNSPLHF. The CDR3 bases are TGTGCCAGCAGCTTGGGACAGGGGGCATCTGGTAATTCACCCCTCCACTTT. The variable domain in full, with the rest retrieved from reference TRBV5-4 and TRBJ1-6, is ETGVTQSPTHLIKTRGQQVTLRCSSQSGHNTVSWYQQALGQGPQFIFQYYREEENGRGNFPPRFSGLQFPNYSSELNVNALELDDSALYLCASSLGQGASGNSPLHFGNGTRLTVT.

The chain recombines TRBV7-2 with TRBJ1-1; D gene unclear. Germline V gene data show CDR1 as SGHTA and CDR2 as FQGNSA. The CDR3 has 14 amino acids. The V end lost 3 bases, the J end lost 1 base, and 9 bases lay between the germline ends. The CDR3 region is CASSFPRQNTEAFF. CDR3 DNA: TGTGCCAGCAGCTTCCCCCGCCAGAACACTGAAGCTTTCTTT.

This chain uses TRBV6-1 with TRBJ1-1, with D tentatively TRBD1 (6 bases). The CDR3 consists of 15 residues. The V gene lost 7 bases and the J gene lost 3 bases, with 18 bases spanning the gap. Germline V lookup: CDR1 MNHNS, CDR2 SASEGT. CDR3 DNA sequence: TGTGCCAGCACCTTGAAAGGACAGACGGACACTGAAGCTTTCTTT. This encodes CASTLKGQTDTEAFF.

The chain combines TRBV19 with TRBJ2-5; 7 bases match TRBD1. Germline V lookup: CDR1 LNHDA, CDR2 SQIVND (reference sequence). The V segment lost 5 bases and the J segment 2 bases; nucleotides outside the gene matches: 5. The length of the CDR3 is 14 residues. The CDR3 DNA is TGTGCCAGTAGTTCGGGACAGATACAAGAGACCCAGTACTTC. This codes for CASSSGQIQETQYF.

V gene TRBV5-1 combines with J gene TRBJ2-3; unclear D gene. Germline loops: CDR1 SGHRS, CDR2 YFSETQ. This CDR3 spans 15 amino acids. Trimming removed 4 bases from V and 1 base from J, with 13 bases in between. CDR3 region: CASSNGGSRTDTQYF. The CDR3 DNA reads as TGCGCCAGCAGCAACGGCGGTTCCCGCACAGATACGCAGTATTTT.

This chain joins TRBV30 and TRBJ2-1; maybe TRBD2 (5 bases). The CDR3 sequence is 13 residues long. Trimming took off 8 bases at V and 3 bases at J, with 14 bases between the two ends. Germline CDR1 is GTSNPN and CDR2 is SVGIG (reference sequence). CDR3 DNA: TGTGCCCGCGGCGGGCCGCTCTACAATGAGCAGTTCTTC. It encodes CARGGPLYNEQFF.

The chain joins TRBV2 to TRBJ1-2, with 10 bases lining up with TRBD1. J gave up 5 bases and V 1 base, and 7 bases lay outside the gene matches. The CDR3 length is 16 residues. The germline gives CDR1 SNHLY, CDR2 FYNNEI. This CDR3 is CASSEGTGQGIYGYTF. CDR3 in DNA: TGTGCCAGCAGTGAAGGGACGGGACAGGGGATTTATGGCTACACCTTC. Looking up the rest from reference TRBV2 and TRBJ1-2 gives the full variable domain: EPEVTQTPSHQVTQMGQEVILRCVPISNHLYFYWYRQILGQKVEFLVSFYNNEISEKSEIFDDQFSVERPDGSNFTLKIRSTKLEDSAMYFCASSEGTGQGIYGYTFGSGTRLTVV.

The CDR3 is CSADRASDGYTF. In nucleotides, the CDR3 is TGCAGCGCCGACCGGGCCTCAGATGGCTACACCTTC. The rearrangement links TRBV29-1 to TRBJ1-2; D is unclear. The CDR3 is 12 amino acids. The V end was cut by 7 bases, the J end by 6 bases, with 15 bases between. Germline V gene sequence: CDR1 SQVTM, CDR2 ANQGSEA.

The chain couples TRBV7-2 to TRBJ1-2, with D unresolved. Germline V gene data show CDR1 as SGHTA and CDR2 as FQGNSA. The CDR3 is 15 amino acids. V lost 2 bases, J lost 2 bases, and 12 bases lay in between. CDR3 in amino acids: CASSLSRGSNYGYTF. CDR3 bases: TGTGCCAGCAGCTTATCTCGGGGAAGCAACTATGGCTACACCTTC.

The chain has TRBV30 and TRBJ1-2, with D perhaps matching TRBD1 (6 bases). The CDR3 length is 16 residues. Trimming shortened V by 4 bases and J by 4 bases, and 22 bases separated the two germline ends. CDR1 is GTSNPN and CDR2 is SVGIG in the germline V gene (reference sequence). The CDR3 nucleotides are TGTGCCTGGATACAAAATACAGGGTTGTTCGGCTATGGCTACACCTTC. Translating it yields CAWIQNTGLFGYGYTF.

The CDR3 nucleotides read TGTGCCAGCAGCTTAGAACCAGCGAAGAGCTCCTACGAGCAGTACTTC. It codes for CASSLEPAKSSYEQYF. The chain combines TRBV11-2 with TRBJ2-7; D uncertain. V was trimmed by 0 bases and J by 0 bases, leaving 12 bases between them. The CDR3 is 16 residues long. CDR1 SGHAT and CDR2 FQNNGV come from the germline V gene.

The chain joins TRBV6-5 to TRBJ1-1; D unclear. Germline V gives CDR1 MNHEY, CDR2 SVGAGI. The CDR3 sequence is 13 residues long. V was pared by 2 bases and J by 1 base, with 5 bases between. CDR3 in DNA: TGTGCCAGCAGTTACATCTCGAACACTGAAGCTTTCTTT. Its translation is CASSYISNTEAFF.

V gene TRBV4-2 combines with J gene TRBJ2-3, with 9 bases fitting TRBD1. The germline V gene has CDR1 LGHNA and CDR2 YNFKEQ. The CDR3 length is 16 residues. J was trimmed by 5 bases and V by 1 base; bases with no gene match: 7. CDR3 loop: CASSQGGQGTLDTQYF. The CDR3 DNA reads TGTGCCAGCAGCCAAGGGGGACAGGGTACTTTAGATACGCAGTATTTT.

CDR3 protein: CASSLAAAYYEQYF. As DNA, the CDR3 is TGCGCCAGCAGCTTGGCGGCAGCCTACTACGAGCAGTACTTC. The chain joins TRBV5-1 to TRBJ2-7, with D uncertain. Per germline, CDR1 SGHRS and CDR2 YFSETQ. This CDR3 region has 14 residues. V was trimmed by 0 bases and J by 3 bases, leaving 10 bases between them.

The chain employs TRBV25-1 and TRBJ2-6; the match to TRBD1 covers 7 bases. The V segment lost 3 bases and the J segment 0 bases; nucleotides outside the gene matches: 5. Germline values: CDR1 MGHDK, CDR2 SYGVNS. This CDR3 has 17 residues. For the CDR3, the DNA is TGTGCCAGCAGTGAGAGGCAGGGGGACTCTGGGGCCAACGTCCTGACTTTC. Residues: CASSERQGDSGANVLTF.

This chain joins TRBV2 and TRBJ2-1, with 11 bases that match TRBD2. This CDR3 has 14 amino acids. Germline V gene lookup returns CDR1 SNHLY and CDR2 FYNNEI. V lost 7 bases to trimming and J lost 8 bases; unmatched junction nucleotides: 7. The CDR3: CASTVLAGVDEQFF. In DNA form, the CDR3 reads TGTGCCAGCACCGTACTAGCGGGGGTGGATGAGCAGTTCTTC.

CDR3 in DNA: TGTGCCAGCAGCTTAGGACAGGTGGGATACAATGAGCAGTTCTTC. Protein sequence: CASSLGQVGYNEQFF. V is TRBV11-2 and J is TRBJ2-1; D may be TRBD1 (6 bases). CDR3 length equals 15 residues. Per germline, CDR1 SGHAT and CDR2 FQNNGV. The V end was cut by 1 base, the J end by 4 bases, with 11 bases between.

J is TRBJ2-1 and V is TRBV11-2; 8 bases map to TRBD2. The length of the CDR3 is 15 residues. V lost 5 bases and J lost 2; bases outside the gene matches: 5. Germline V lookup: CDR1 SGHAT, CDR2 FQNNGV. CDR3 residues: CASSPRGVPYNEQFF. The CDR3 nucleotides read TGTGCCAGCAGCCCGCGGGGGGTCCCCTACAATGAGCAGTTCTTC.

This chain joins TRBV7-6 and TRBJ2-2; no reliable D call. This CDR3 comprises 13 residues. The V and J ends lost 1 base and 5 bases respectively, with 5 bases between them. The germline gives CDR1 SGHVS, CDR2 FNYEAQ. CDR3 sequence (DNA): TGTGCCAGCAGCTTAGGGGATACCGGGGAGCTGTTTTTT. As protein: CASSLGDTGELFF.

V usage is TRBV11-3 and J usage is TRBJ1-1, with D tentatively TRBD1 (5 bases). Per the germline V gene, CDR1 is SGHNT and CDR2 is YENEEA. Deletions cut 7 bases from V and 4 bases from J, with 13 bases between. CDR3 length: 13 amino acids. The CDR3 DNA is TGTGCCAGCATTGTTGGGGGGGGCACTGAAGCTTTCTTT. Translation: CASIVGGGTEAFF. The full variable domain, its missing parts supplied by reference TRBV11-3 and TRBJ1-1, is EAGVVQSPRYKIIEKKQPVAFWCNPISGHNTLYWYLQNLGQGPELLIRYENEEAVDDSQLPKDRFSAERLKGVDSTLKIQPAELGDSAVYLCASIVGGGTEAFFGQGTRLTVV.

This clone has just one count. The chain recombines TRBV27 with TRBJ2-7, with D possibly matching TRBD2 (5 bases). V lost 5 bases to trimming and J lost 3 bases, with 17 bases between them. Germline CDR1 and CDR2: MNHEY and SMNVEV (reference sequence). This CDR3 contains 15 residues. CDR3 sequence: CASSPRAGSGYEQYF. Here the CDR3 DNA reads TGTGCCAGCAGTCCACGCGCGGGTTCTGGCTACGAGCAGTACTTC.

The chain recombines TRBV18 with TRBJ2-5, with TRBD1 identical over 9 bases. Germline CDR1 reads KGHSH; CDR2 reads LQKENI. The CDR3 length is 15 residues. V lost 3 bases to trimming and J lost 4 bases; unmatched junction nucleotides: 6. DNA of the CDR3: TGTGCCAGCTCACCGGGAGGACAGGGGACAGAGACCCAGTACTTC. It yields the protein CASSPGGQGTETQYF.

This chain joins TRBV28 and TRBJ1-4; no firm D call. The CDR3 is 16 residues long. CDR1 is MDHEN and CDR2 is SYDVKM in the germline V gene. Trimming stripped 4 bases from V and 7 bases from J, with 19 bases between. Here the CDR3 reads CASSSLLNLGSEKLFF. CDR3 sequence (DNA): TGTGCCAGCAGTTCCCTCCTCAACCTGGGGAGTGAAAAACTGTTTTTT.

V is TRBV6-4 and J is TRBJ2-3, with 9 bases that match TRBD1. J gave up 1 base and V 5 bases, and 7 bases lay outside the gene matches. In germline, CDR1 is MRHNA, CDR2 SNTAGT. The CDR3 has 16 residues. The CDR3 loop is CASSSTGGGGTDTQYF. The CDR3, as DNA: TGTGCCAGCAGTTCTACAGGGGGCGGTGGCACAGATACGCAGTATTTT.